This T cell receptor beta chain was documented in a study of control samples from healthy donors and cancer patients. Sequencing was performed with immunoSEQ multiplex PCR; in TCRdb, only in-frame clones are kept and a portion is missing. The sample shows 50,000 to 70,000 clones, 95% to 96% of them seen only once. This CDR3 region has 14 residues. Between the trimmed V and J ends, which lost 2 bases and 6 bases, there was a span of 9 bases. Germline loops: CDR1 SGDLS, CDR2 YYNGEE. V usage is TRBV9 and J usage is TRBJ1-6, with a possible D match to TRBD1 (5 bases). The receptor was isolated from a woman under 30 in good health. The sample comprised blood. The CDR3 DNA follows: TGTGCCAGCAGCGTCGGGGGTGTTAATTCACCCCTCCACTTT. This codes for CASSVGGVNSPLHF.